These 25 T cell receptor beta chains share one sample of origin, sequenced in a study of blood T cell repertoires in COVID-19 (dated by TCRdb to 2020 to 2021). Libraries were prepared through the immunoSEQ multiplex PCR assay. TCRdb took over this immuneACCESS table, retaining in-frame rearrangements with V and J assigned. Such tables are incomplete; in checked studies, under half of the missing clones stem from an unresolved V gene, and the remainder is unexplained. The sample contains roughly 340,000 clones, 88% of them found a single time. The ten largest clones add up to about 7% of the sample. The sequencing input was peripheral blood. The origin of the receptors is a woman in her sixties or seventies with COVID-19, enrolled during active disease.

The CDR3 sequence is CASSLEISSLGSYEQYF. The CDR3 coding sequence is TGTGCCAGCAGCTTAGAGATTTCTTCACTAGGCTCCTACGAGCAGTACTTC. The chain carries TRBV11-2 and TRBJ2-7; D perhaps matches TRBD2 (5 bases). The V gene's germline CDR1 is SGHAT and CDR2 FQNNGV. V shed 0 bases and J shed 0 bases, with 15 bases lying between them. This CDR3 spans 17 amino acids.

This chain connects TRBV19 to TRBJ1-3, with 10 nucleotides matching TRBD1. Germline CDR1 reads LNHDA; CDR2 reads SQIVND (reference sequence). This CDR3 has 14 amino acids. With V trimmed by 3 bases and J by 8 bases, 4 bases remained unmatched. The CDR3 DNA reads TGTGCCAGTAGTATCTGGGACAGGGGCGACACCATATATTTT. Translating gives CASSIWDRGDTIYF.

Notes on this clone: Different DNA sequences within this sample yield the same CDR3. V usage is TRBV3-1 (or the pseudogene TRBV3-2) and J usage is TRBJ2-7; D gene uncertain. Trimming removed 3 bases from V and 4 bases from J, with 4 bases in between. Germline lookup yields CDR1 LGHDT and CDR2 YNNKEL (reference sequence). CDR3 length: 11 residues. The CDR3 sequence is CASSHKYEQYF. CDR3 DNA: TGTGCCAGCAGCCATAAATACGAGCAGTACTTC.

The rearrangement joins TRBV2 to TRBJ1-6, with 8 bases fitting TRBD1. CDR1 is SNHLY and CDR2 is FYNNEI in the germline V gene. The CDR3 runs to 14 residues. V lost 6 bases to trimming and J lost 9 bases; unmatched junction nucleotides: 7. The DNA of the CDR3 is TGTGCCAGCAGATTGGACAGGGAGGGTTCACCCCTCCACTTT. It yields the protein CASRLDREGSPLHF.

The count of this clone is one. The V and J genes are TRBV2 and TRBJ1-2; possible D gene TRBD1, 6 bases. Germline V CDR1 and CDR2: SNHLY, FYNNEI. CDR3 size: 14 residues. The V and J ends lost 11 bases and 4 bases respectively, with 20 bases between them. The CDR3 reads CACYYRVGSYGYTF. The CDR3 region has the DNA TGTGCCTGCTATTACAGGGTTGGTAGCTATGGCTACACCTTC.

This rearrangement joins TRBV24-1 to TRBJ2-2, with a possible D match to TRBD2 (6 bases). V gave up 4 bases and J gave up 7 bases, with 15 bases separating them. The CDR3 consists of 15 residues. Germline values: CDR1 KGHDR, CDR2 SFDVKD. In DNA, the CDR3 is TGTGCCACCAGTGACCTACTGGGAGGTGGCGGGGAGCTGTTTTTT. Protein: CATSDLLGGGGELFF.

The V gene is TRBV11-2, the J gene TRBJ1-1; a weak D match, TRBD1 (5 bases). Germline loops: CDR1 SGHAT, CDR2 FQNNGV. V was shortened by 6 bases and J by 2 bases, with 16 bases between the two germline ends. The CDR3 sequence is 15 residues long. The CDR3 DNA sequence: TGTGCCAGCAGGACCTTTGACAGAGTTAACACTGAAGCTTTCTTT. As protein: CASRTFDRVNTEAFF. The whole variable domain, remainder taken from reference TRBV11-2 and TRBJ1-1, is EAGVAQSPRYKIIEKRQSVAFWCNPISGHATLYWYQQILGQGPKLLIQFQNNGVVDDSQLPKDRFSAERLKGVDSTLKIQPAKLEDSAVYLCASRTFDRVNTEAFFGQGTRLTVV.

V and J are TRBV11-3 and TRBJ2-1, with TRBD2 identical over 7 bases. The V gene's germline CDR1 is SGHNT and CDR2 YENEEA. V lost 5 bases to trimming and J lost 5 bases; unmatched junction nucleotides: 9. The CDR3 consists of 15 residues. This CDR3 is CASSPSWGGDNEQFF. Here the CDR3 DNA reads TGTGCCAGCAGCCCCTCCTGGGGAGGGGACAATGAGCAGTTCTTC.

This chain links TRBV6-5 with TRBJ2-1; TRBD1 aligns across 10 bases. The CDR3 runs to 14 residues. V gave up 6 bases and J gave up 9 bases; unmatched junction bases: 8. Germline V gene sequence: CDR1 MNHEY, CDR2 SVGAGI. This chain's CDR3 is CASSSDRGRGEQFF. For the CDR3, the DNA is TGTGCCAGCAGCTCTGACAGGGGGCGCGGTGAGCAGTTCTTC.

This rearrangement joins TRBV2 to TRBJ1-1; the D is unclear. V lost 4 bases to trimming and J lost 1 base, with 7 bases between them. The CDR3 has 13 amino acids. The germline CDR1 and CDR2 sequences are SNHLY and FYNNEI. CDR3 in DNA: TGTGCCAGCAGTGTTCTAAAGAACACTGAAGCTTTCTTT. Amino acids: CASSVLKNTEAFF. The whole variable domain, filled in from reference TRBV2 and TRBJ1-1, reads EPEVTQTPSHQVTQMGQEVILRCVPISNHLYFYWYRQILGQKVEFLVSFYNNEISEKSEIFDDQFSVERPDGSNFTLKIRSTKLEDSAMYFCASSVLKNTEAFFGQGTRLTVV.

V usage is TRBV9 and J usage is TRBJ2-2; 7 nucleotides agree with TRBD2. Trimming removed 0 bases from V and 4 bases from J; junction bases left unmatched: 6. This CDR3 has 16 residues. CDR1 is SGDLS, CDR2 YYNGEE, per germline. Here the CDR3 DNA reads TGTGCCAGCAGCGTAGGCGGGGGAGGAGGCACCGGGGAGCTGTTTTTT. It encodes CASSVGGGGGTGELFF. Looking up the rest from reference TRBV9 and TRBJ2-2 gives the full variable domain: DSGVTQTPKHLITATGQRVTLRCSPRSGDLSVYWYQQSLDQGLQFLIQYYNGEERAKGNILERFSAQQFPDLHSELNLSSLELGDSALYFCASSVGGGGGTGELFFGEGSRLTVL.

The chain couples TRBV7-9 to TRBJ1-1, with 8 bases that match TRBD1. The junction had 3 bases not matched to a gene; V was cut back by 4 bases and J by 5 bases. Germline CDR1 is SEHNR and CDR2 is FQNEAQ (reference sequence). The CDR3 contains 13 residues. CDR3 sequence reads: CASSYDRGTEAFF. CDR3 nucleotides: TGTGCCAGCAGCTACGACAGGGGAACTGAAGCTTTCTTT.

The rearrangement links TRBV28 to TRBJ1-1, with TRBD1 matching 7 bases. CDR3 length equals 13 residues. Germline CDR1 and CDR2: MDHEN and SYDVKM. After removal of 9 bases from V and 2 bases from J, the junction contained 6 bases not matched to a gene. CDR3 sequence: CASITGVNTEAFF. The CDR3 DNA reads as TGTGCCAGTATCACAGGGGTCAACACTGAAGCTTTCTTT.

V and J are TRBV7-3 and TRBJ1-6; 8 bases agree with TRBD1. CDR3 length: 15 amino acids. Germline assignment: CDR1 SGHTA and CDR2 FQGTGA. J lost 6 bases, V lost 2 bases, and 3 bases had no gene match. The CDR3 protein is CASSLQGAGNSPLHF. The DNA for the CDR3 is TGTGCCAGCAGCTTACAGGGGGCGGGTAATTCACCCCTCCACTTT.

This chain joins TRBV18 and TRBJ1-2, with D perhaps TRBD1 (6 bases). There are 13 residues in the CDR3. Per the germline V gene, CDR1 is KGHSH and CDR2 is LQKENI. The germline V and J ends were trimmed by 5 bases and 8 bases, with 15 bases remaining between them. The chain's CDR3 is CASSYREIDGYTF. CDR3 DNA sequence: TGTGCCAGCTCATACAGGGAAATCGACGGCTACACCTTC.

This sequence joins TRBV18 and TRBJ2-1; D remains unclear. Germline CDR1 reads KGHSH; CDR2 reads LQKENI. The CDR3 runs to 12 residues. The V end lost 0 bases, the J end lost 7 bases, and 4 bases lay between the germline ends. The CDR3 reads CASSPPSNEQFF. DNA for the CDR3: TGTGCCAGCTCACCACCGTCGAATGAGCAGTTCTTC.

This chain uses TRBV15 with TRBJ1-2; no reliable D call. This CDR3 has 14 amino acids. The V end lost 0 bases, the J end lost 5 bases, and 10 bases lay between the germline ends. Germline V gene data show CDR1 as LNHNV and CDR2 as YYDKDF (reference sequence). This CDR3 reads CATSRDHQDYGYTF. The CDR3 DNA follows: TGTGCCACCAGCAGAGATCATCAGGATTATGGCTACACCTTC.

About this clone itself: This CDR3 is also generated by other DNA sequences in the sample. The gene calls are TRBV9 and TRBJ1-2; 7 bases map to TRBD1. V gave up 0 bases and J gave up 2 bases; unmatched junction bases: 4. Germline CDR1 SGDLS, CDR2 YYNGEE. This CDR3 region has 15 residues. CDR3 sequence reads: CASSVEGTVNYGYTF. The CDR3 DNA sequence: TGTGCCAGCAGCGTAGAAGGGACAGTGAACTATGGCTACACCTTC.

The rearrangement links TRBV27 to TRBJ1-2, with D perhaps matching TRBD1 (5 bases). Between the trimmed V and J ends, which lost 5 bases and 8 bases, there was a span of 18 bases. The CDR3 loop spans 14 amino acids. Germline V CDR1 and CDR2: MNHEY, SMNVEV (reference sequence). DNA of the CDR3: TGTGCCAGCAGTCCTCAGGGAAGGGGAGGGGGCTACACCTTC. Translation gives CASSPQGRGGGYTF.

The J gene is TRBJ2-1, the V gene TRBV13, with D perhaps TRBD1 (6 bases). V lost 4 bases to trimming and J lost 9 bases, with 13 bases between them. Germline-derived CDR1 and CDR2 are PRHDT and FYEKMQ (reference sequence). There are 13 residues in the CDR3. The CDR3 DNA reads TGTGCCAGCAGCTCACGACAGGCGGCTGAGCAGTTCTTC. Encoded protein: CASSSRQAAEQFF.

The rearrangement joins TRBV2 to TRBJ2-4, with D possibly being TRBD1 (6 bases). The CDR3 has 13 residues. V was shortened by 3 bases and J by 11 bases, with 14 bases between the two germline ends. Looked up from germline, CDR1 is SNHLY and CDR2 is FYNNEI. The DNA of the CDR3 is TGTGCCAGCAGTGACGTAGTGGGGGCGGTTCAGTACTTC. Translating gives CASSDVVGAVQYF.

Only one count was recorded for this clone. The chain recombines TRBV15 with TRBJ1-6; D not resolved. Germline-derived CDR1 and CDR2 are LNHNV and YYDKDF (reference sequence). Trimming stripped 0 bases from V and 5 bases from J, with 11 bases between. The CDR3 sequence is 16 residues long. The CDR3 spells CATSRDWGANNSPLHF. The DNA of the CDR3 is TGTGCCACCAGCAGAGATTGGGGAGCTAATAATTCACCCCTCCACTTT.

This chain connects TRBV5-6 to TRBJ2-5, with D possibly matching TRBD2 (6 bases). This CDR3 region has 13 residues. Trimming removed 5 bases from V and 2 bases from J, with 10 bases in between. Germline lookup yields CDR1 SGHDT and CDR2 YYEEEE. The CDR3 is CASRKGLQETQYF. CDR3 DNA: TGTGCCAGCAGAAAGGGACTTCAAGAGACCCAGTACTTC.

The gene calls are TRBV14 and TRBJ2-3; the match to TRBD1 covers 7 bases. V lost 5 bases to trimming and J lost 6 bases; unmatched junction nucleotides: 8. In germline, CDR1 is SGHDN, CDR2 FVKESK. This CDR3 contains 14 residues. CDR3 in DNA: TGTGCCAGCAGCGCGACAGGGTGGGTTGATACGCAGTATTTT. As protein: CASSATGWVDTQYF. Full variable domain (rest looked up from reference TRBV14 and TRBJ2-3): EAGVTQFPSHSVIEKGQTVTLRCDPISGHDNLYWYRRVMGKEIKFLLHFVKESKQDESGMPNNRFLAERTGGTYSTLKVQPAELEDSGVYFCASSATGWVDTQYFGPGTRLTVL.

The genes are TRBV9 and TRBJ1-5, with TRBD1 as a possible D gene (6 bases). The germline V and J ends were trimmed by 0 bases and 7 bases, with 14 bases remaining between them. Germline V gives CDR1 SGDLS, CDR2 YYNGEE. The CDR3 extends over 15 amino acids. CDR3 residues: CASSVGLGTGQPQHF. The CDR3 DNA is TGTGCCAGCAGCGTAGGACTGGGAACAGGGCAGCCCCAGCATTTT.